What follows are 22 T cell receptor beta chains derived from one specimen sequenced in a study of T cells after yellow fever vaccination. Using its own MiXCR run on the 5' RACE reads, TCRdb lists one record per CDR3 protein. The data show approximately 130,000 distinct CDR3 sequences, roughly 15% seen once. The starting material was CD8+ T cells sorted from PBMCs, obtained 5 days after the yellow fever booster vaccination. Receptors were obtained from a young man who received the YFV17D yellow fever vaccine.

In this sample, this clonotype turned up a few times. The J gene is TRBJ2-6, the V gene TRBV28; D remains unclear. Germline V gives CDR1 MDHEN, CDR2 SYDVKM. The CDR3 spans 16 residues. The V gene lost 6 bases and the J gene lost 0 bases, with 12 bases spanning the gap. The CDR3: CASSVRGYSGANVLTF. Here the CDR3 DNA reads TGTGCCAGCAGCGTCCGAGGATACTCTGGGGCCAACGTCCTGACTTTC.

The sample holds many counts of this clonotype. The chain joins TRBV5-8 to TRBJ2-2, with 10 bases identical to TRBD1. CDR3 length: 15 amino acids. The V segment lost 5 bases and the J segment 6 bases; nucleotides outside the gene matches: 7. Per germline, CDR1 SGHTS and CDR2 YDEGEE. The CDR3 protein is CASSSGDRGAGELFF. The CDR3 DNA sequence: TGTGCCAGCAGTTCTGGGGACAGGGGCGCCGGGGAGCTGTTTTTT.

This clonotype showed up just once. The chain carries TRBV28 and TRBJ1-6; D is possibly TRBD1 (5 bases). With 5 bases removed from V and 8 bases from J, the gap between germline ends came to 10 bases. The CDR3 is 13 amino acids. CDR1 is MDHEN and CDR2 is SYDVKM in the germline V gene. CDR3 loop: CASSAREYSPLHF. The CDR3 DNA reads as TGTGCCAGCAGTGCCAGGGAGTATTCACCCCTCCACTTT.

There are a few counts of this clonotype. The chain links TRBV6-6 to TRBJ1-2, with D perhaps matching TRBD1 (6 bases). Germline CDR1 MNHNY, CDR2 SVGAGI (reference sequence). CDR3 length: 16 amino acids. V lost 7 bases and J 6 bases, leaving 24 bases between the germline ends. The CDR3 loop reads CASTASALGARNGYTF. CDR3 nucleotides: TGTGCCAGCACCGCCTCCGCTTTGGGGGCGCGTAATGGCTACACCTTC.

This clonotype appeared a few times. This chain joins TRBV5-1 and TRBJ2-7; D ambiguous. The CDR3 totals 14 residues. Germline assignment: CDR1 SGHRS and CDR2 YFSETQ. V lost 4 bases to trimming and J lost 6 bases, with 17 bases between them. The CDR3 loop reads CASSPTGVTVEQYF. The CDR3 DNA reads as TGCGCCAGCAGCCCGACGGGTGTTACGGTCGAGCAGTACTTC.

The CDR3 region has the DNA TGTGCCAGCAGCTCTTCACTCGGGAAACTGTTTTTT. Translated, it gives CASSSSLGKLFF. The gene calls are TRBV7-9 and TRBJ1-4; D ambiguous. This CDR3 has 12 amino acids. Germline V CDR1 and CDR2: SEHNR, FQNEAQ (reference sequence). V lost 4 bases and J lost 11, with 11 bases in between.

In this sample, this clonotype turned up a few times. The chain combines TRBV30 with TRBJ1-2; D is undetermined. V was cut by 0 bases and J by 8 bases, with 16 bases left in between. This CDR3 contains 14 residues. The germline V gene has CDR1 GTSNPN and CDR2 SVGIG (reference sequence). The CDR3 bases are TGTGCCTGGAGTGTGAGACGTCTTAGAGGGGGCTACACCTTC. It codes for CAWSVRRLRGGYTF.

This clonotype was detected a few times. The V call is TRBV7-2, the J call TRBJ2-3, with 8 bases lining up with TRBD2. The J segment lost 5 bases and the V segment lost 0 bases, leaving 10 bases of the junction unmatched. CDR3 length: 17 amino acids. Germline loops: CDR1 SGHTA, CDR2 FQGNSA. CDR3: CASSLAAGGGRRDTQYF. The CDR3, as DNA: TGTGCCAGCAGCTTAGCGGCCGGGGGGGGCAGGAGAGATACGCAGTATTTT. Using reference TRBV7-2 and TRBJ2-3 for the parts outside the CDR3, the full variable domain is GAGVSQSPSNKVTEKGKDVELRCDPISGHTALYWYRQSLGQGLEFLIYFQGNSAPDKSGLPSDRFSAERTGGSVSTLTIQRTQQEDSAVYLCASSLAAGGGRRDTQYFGPGTRLTVL.

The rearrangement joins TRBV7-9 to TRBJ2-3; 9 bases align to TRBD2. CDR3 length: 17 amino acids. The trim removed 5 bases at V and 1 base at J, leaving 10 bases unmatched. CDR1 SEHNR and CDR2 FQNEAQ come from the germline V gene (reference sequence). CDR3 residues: CASSVIGLAPRTDTQYF. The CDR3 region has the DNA TGTGCCAGCAGCGTTATTGGACTAGCGCCCCGCACAGATACGCAGTATTTT.

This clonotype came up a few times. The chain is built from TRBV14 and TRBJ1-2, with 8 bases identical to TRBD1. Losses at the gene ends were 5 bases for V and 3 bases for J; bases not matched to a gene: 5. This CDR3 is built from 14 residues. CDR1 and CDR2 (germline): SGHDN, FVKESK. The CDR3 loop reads CASSEQGAHYGYTF. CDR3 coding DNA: TGTGCCAGCAGCGAGCAGGGGGCTCACTATGGCTACACCTTC.

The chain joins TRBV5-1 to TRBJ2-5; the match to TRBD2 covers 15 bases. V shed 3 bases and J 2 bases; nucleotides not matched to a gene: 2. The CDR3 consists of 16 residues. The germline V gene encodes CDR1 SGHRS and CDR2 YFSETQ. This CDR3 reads CASSWGLAGGQETQYF. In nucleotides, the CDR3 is TGCGCCAGCAGCTGGGGACTAGCGGGGGGTCAAGAGACCCAGTACTTC.

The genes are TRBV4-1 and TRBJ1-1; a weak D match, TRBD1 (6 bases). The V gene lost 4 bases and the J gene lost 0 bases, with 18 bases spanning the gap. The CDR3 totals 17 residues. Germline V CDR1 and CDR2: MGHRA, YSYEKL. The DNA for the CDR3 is TGCGCCAGCAGCCGTATCTTGCCGGGGGGCCTGAACACTGAAGCTTTCTTT. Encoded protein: CASSRILPGGLNTEAFF.

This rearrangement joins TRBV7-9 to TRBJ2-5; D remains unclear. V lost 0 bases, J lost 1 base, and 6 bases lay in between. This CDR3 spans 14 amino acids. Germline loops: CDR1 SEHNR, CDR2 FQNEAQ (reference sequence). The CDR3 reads CASSLAEVQETQYF. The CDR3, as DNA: TGTGCCAGCAGCTTAGCTGAGGTCCAAGAGACCCAGTACTTC. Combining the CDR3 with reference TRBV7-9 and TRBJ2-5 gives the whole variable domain DTGVSQNPRHKITKRGQNVTFRCDPISEHNRLYWYRQTLGQGPEFLTYFQNEAQLEKSRLLSDRFSAERPKGSFSTLEIQRTEQGDSAMYLCASSLAEVQETQYFGPGTRLLVL.

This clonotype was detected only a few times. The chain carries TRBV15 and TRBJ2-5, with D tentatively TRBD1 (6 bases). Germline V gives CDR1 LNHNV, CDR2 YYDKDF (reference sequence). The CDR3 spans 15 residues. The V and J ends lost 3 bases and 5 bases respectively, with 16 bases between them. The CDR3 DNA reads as TGTGCCACCAGCAGTAGTCAGGGGCGAGGGGAGACCCAGTACTTC. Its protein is CATSSSQGRGETQYF.

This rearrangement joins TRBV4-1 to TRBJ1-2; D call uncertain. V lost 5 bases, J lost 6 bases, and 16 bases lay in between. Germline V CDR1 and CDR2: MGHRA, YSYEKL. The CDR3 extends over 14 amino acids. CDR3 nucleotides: TGCGCCAGCAGCACCTACGACTCTAGGGATGGCTACACCTTC. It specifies CASSTYDSRDGYTF.

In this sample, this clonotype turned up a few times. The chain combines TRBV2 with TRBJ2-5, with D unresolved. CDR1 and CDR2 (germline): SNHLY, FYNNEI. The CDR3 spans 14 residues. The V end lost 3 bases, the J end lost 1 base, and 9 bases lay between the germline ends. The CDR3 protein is CASSDRDSQETQYF. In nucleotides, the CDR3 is TGTGCCAGCAGTGACCGCGACTCCCAAGAGACCCAGTACTTC. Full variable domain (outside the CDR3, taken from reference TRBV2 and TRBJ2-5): EPEVTQTPSHQVTQMGQEVILRCVPISNHLYFYWYRQILGQKVEFLVSFYNNEISEKSEIFDDQFSVERPDGSNFTLKIRSTKLEDSAMYFCASSDRDSQETQYFGPGTRLLVL.

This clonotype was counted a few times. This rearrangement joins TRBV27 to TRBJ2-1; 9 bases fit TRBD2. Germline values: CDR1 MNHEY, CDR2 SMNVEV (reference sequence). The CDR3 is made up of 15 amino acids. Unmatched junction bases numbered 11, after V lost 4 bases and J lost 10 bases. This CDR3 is CASSWGAGGLREQFF. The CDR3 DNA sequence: TGTGCCAGCAGTTGGGGAGCGGGGGGCCTCAGGGAGCAGTTCTTC.

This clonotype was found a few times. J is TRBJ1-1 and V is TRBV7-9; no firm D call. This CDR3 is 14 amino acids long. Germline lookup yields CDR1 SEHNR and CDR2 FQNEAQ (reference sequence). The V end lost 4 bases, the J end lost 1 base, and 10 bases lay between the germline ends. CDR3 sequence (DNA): TGTGCCAGCAGCTCGTCTTGGGGGAACACTGAAGCTTTCTTT. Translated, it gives CASSSSWGNTEAFF.

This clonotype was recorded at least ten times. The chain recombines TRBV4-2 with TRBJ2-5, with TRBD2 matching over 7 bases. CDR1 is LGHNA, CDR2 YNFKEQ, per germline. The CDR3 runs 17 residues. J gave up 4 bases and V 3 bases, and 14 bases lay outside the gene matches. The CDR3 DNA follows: TGTGCCAGCAGCCAGGATCCGGGGGGACGGGTCCGAGAGACCCAGTACTTC. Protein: CASSQDPGGRVRETQYF.

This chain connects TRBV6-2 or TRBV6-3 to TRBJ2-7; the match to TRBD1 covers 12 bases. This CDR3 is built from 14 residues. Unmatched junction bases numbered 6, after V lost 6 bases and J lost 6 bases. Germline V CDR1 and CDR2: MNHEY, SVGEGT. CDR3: CASSLGTGGPEQYF. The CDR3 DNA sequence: TGTGCCAGCAGCCTCGGGACAGGGGGCCCCGAGCAGTACTTC.

The CDR3 nucleotides are TGCGCCAGCAGTGAGGCACAGAGGAAGGAGCAGTACGTC. This encodes CASSEAQRKEQYV. The chain joins TRBV10-2 to TRBJ2-7; D uncertain. Trimming left V 2 bases short and J 7 bases short, with 12 bases between. Per germline, CDR1 WSHSY and CDR2 SAAADI. The CDR3 length is 13 residues.

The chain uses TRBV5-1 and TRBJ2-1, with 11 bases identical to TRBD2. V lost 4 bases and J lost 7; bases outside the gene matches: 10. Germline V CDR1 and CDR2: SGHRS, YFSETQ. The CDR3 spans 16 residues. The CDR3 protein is CASSGGSGGAGNEQFF. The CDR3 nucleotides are TGCGCCAGCAGCGGCGGTAGCGGGGGGGCAGGGAATGAGCAGTTCTTC.